This section outlines one T cell receptor beta chain sequence together with its context. Its target is unknown. This table comes from immunoSEQ multiplex PCR, and its TCRdb copy is limited to in-frame clones, with some not included. The data hold about 40,000 clones, with around nine tenths observed a single time. The sample is drawn from a study of T cells in localized non-small cell lung cancer. Germline V gene lookup returns CDR1 SGDLS and CDR2 YYNGEE. The junction had 11 bases not matched to a gene; V was cut back by 4 bases and J by 3 bases. The CDR3 has 16 amino acids. Overall study results and limits: Uninvolved adjacent lung had higher T cell clonality than tumor and all other tissues. When the top 100 tumor clones were examined, a median roughly 62 of them also appeared in the adjacent lung, which was paired and uninvolved. Sequence data derive from only one tumor region, so heterogeneity remains possible.

The sequence derives from a man between 18 and 49 years old with stage I lung adenocarcinoma. The sequencing used peripheral blood, collected before any cancer treatment. The chain couples TRBV9 to TRBJ1-1; TRBD1 agrees at 8 bases. CDR3 bases: TGTGCCAGCAGCACCCGACAGGGGTTAGCGGACACTGAAGCTTTCTTT. This translates into CASSTRQGLADTEAFF.